This is a list of T cell receptor beta chains from one sample in a study of CD8+CD57+ T cells in acquired aplastic anemia. TCRdb used MiXCR to reprocess the reads, holding one entry per CDR3 protein. This sample has roughly 80,000 distinct CDR3 sequences, with roughly 70% found just once. Sequencing input: sorted CD4+, CD8+, or CD8+CD57+ T cells (not recorded which) from PBMCs. These receptors all stem from a human donor with aplastic anemia. Each CDR3 is given without its conserved first and last residue. Each record gives: J gene, CDR3 length, V gene, CDR3 protein.

TRBJ2-7 | 12 | TRBV19 | ASSIRQVGDEQY
TRBJ1-1 | 12 | TRBV20-1 | SAPPTVRNTEAF
TRBJ2-7 | 11 | TRBV7-6 | ASSPFGPYEQY
TRBJ2-2 | 10 | TRBV15 | ATSSYLGELF
TRBJ2-3 | 13 | TRBV6-4 | ASSWLAGDTDTQY
TRBJ2-7 | 10 | TRBV19 | ASSVGGYEQY
TRBJ2-7 | 12 | TRBV15 | ATSRDQGVYEQY
TRBJ1-2 | 14 | TRBV10-3 | AISESIGGQVDGYT
TRBJ2-1 | 12 | TRBV15 | ATSFWGAYNEQF
TRBJ1-4 | 14 | TRBV9 | ASSVDILGANEKLF
TRBJ2-5 | 14 | TRBV24-1 | ATSDQTDTTGKTQY
TRBJ2-5 | 17 | TRBV11-1 | ASSLRPVSGGGSQETQY
TRBJ1-2 | 10 | TRBV5-6 | ASNTVDYGYT
TRBJ1-2 | 8 | TRBV29-1 | SVEEYGYT
TRBJ2-3 | 14 | TRBV2 | ASPLLAGGSTDTQY
TRBJ2-3 | 16 | TRBV6-1 | ASSEIGGDGYRADTQY
TRBJ2-2 | 12 | TRBV24-1 | ATSDPALNGELF
TRBJ2-7 | 11 | TRBV7-2 | ASSLAGKYEQY
TRBJ1-6 | 14 | TRBV27 | ASRGLGSSYNSPLH
TRBJ2-7 | 13 | TRBV15 | ATSRPPTGDYEQY
TRBJ1-5 | 10 | TRBV2 | ASSSDHQPQH
TRBJ1-1 | 12 | TRBV15 | ATSKGDLNTEAF
TRBJ1-1 | 10 | TRBV7-9 | ASSPRITEAF
TRBJ1-5 | 10 | TRBV10-3 | AISDDNQPQH
TRBJ1-6 | 10 | TRBV19 | ASTRQGSPLH
TRBJ2-7 | 12 | TRBV19 | ASSAGALSYEQY
TRBJ2-3 | 10 | TRBV10-3 | AISEQGDTQY
TRBJ1-2 | 14 | TRBV5-6 | ASSFNSGTSRYGYT
TRBJ1-5 | 10 | TRBV14 | ANIGVNQPQH
TRBJ2-1 | 13 | TRBV15 | ATSPAREWDNEQF
TRBJ2-7 | 11 | TRBV7-9 | AGSFTGDYEQY
TRBJ2-5 | 12 | TRBV2 | ASSRGSRGETQY
TRBJ2-5 | 12 | TRBV2 | ASSEKSRWETQY